What follows are 17 T cell receptor beta chains derived from one specimen sequenced in a study of blood T cell repertoires in COVID-19. Measured with immunoSEQ multiplex PCR; TCRdb has only the in-frame clones, and not every one. This table has some 97,000 clones, 88% appearing once. What was sequenced was peripheral blood. Source of these receptors: a human donor in a cohort sampled during active COVID-19.

The chain recombines TRBV10-2 with TRBJ1-1; D possibly corresponds to TRBD1 (5 bases). The V gene lost 10 bases and the J gene lost 5 bases, with 14 bases spanning the gap. The germline CDR1 and CDR2 sequences are WSHSY and SAAADI. The CDR3 has 12 amino acids. CDR3 nucleotides: TGCGCCATACAGCCCAGGGATACTGAAGCTTTCTTT. Amino acids: CAIQPRDTEAFF.

The V call is TRBV28, the J call TRBJ2-3; 8 nucleotides align to TRBD2. Germline-derived CDR1 and CDR2 are MDHEN and SYDVKM. V lost 3 bases, J lost 5 bases, and 1 base stayed unmatched. The CDR3 covers 13 residues. The CDR3: CASSFLAGDTQYF. In nucleotides, the CDR3 is TGTGCCAGCAGTTTCCTAGCGGGAGATACGCAGTATTTT.

This rearrangement joins TRBV12-5 to TRBJ1-1, with 8 bases fitting TRBD1. CDR1 LGHNT and CDR2 FRNRAP come from the germline V gene. V lost 1 base to trimming and J lost 9 bases; unmatched junction nucleotides: 19. The CDR3 has 18 residues. The CDR3 sequence is CASGLGLDRGVFRAKAFF. The DNA for the CDR3 is TGTGCTAGTGGTTTGGGGCTTGACAGGGGAGTCTTTAGGGCGAAAGCTTTCTTT. Looking up the rest from reference TRBV12-5 and TRBJ1-1 gives the full variable domain: DARVTQTPRHKVTEMGQEVTMRCQPILGHNTVFWYRQTMMQGLELLAYFRNRAPLDDSGMPKDRFSAEMPDATLATLKIQPSEPRDSAVYFCASGLGLDRGVFRAKAFFGQGTRLTVV.

The rearrangement uses TRBV5-1 and TRBJ1-3; weak D call: TRBD1 (6 bases). The CDR3 length is 15 residues. Germline V gene data show CDR1 as SGHRS and CDR2 as YFSETQ. The V end was cut by 1 base, the J end by 2 bases, with 10 bases between. The CDR3 DNA is TGCGCCAGCAGCTTGACAGGGAACACTGGAAACACCATATATTTT. This gives the protein CASSLTGNTGNTIYF.

This clone was observed a handful of times. The J gene is TRBJ2-5, the V gene TRBV5-1; 8 bases line up with TRBD1. The J segment lost 1 base and the V segment lost 4 bases, leaving 3 bases of the junction unmatched. Germline lookup yields CDR1 SGHRS and CDR2 YFSETQ. There are 14 residues in the CDR3. DNA for the CDR3: TGCGCCAGCAGCCCAACAGGGGGCCAAGAGACCCAGTACTTC. This translates into CASSPTGGQETQYF.

This clone was detected once. This chain uses TRBV28 with TRBJ1-2, with D unresolved. This CDR3 has 13 amino acids. Germline V gene data show CDR1 as MDHEN and CDR2 as SYDVKM. V lost 3 bases and J lost 2, with 7 bases in between. This CDR3 reads CASSLRLNYGYTF. CDR3 sequence (DNA): TGTGCCAGCAGTTTGCGGCTCAACTATGGCTACACCTTC.

This sequence joins TRBV6-6 and TRBJ2-6, with 8 bases aligning to TRBD2. The J segment lost 2 bases and the V segment lost 5 bases, leaving 8 bases of the junction unmatched. Germline V gene lookup returns CDR1 MNHNY and CDR2 SVGAGI (reference sequence). The CDR3 covers 17 residues. The CDR3 here is CASSPSREGTGANVLTF. The DNA of the CDR3 is TGTGCCAGCAGTCCATCCCGGGAGGGTACTGGGGCCAACGTCCTGACTTTC.

This clone has only one observation. The chain recombines TRBV3-1 (or the pseudogene TRBV3-2) with TRBJ1-6; tentative D call: TRBD1 (5 bases). Per the germline V gene, CDR1 is LGHDT and CDR2 is YNNKEL (reference sequence). The CDR3 loop spans 15 amino acids. Trimming stripped 1 base from V and 10 bases from J, with 14 bases between. CDR3 sequence (DNA): TGTGCCAGCAGCCAAGGTTTACAGGTTGGGTCACCCCTCCACTTT. Translated: CASSQGLQVGSPLHF.

The chain employs TRBV28 and TRBJ2-7, with D perhaps TRBD2 (5 bases). Trimming cost V 10 bases and J 0 bases, with 19 bases left between them. CDR3 length equals 15 residues. Germline V gene lookup returns CDR1 MDHEN and CDR2 SYDVKM. CDR3 sequence: CATSAVAVSSYEQYF. The CDR3 DNA sequence: TGTGCCACCTCAGCGGTCGCAGTTAGCTCCTACGAGCAGTACTTC.

The genes are TRBV3-1 (or the pseudogene TRBV3-2) and TRBJ1-6; possibly TRBD1 for D (6 bases). V was trimmed by 1 base and J by 6 bases, leaving 10 bases between them. The germline gives CDR1 LGHDT, CDR2 YNNKEL (reference sequence). This CDR3 contains 15 residues. This chain's CDR3 is CASSQGGGGNSPLHF. CDR3 coding DNA: TGTGCCAGCAGCCAAGGGGGAGGGGGTAATTCACCCCTCCACTTT.

V and J are TRBV7-9 and TRBJ2-1; 16 bases are shared with TRBD2. J was trimmed by 8 bases and V by 5 bases; bases with no gene match: 6. Germline CDR1 reads SEHNR; CDR2 reads FQNEAQ (reference sequence). The CDR3 length is 16 residues. The CDR3 reads CASSPPGTSGRDEQFF. CDR3 DNA: TGTGCCAGCAGCCCGCCCGGGACTAGCGGGAGGGATGAGCAGTTCTTC.

CDR3 DNA: TGTGCCAGCAGCCACAGAGGGAGCCCAGATACGCAGTATTTT. Translation: CASSHRGSPDTQYF. The J gene is TRBJ2-3, the V gene TRBV3-1 (or the pseudogene TRBV3-2); tentatively, D is TRBD2 (5 bases). This CDR3 contains 14 residues. Trimming cost V 3 bases and J 4 bases, with 11 bases left between them. In germline, CDR1 is LGHDT, CDR2 YNNKEL (reference sequence).

The chain employs TRBV27 and TRBJ1-4; no firm D call. Germline assignment: CDR1 MNHEY and CDR2 SMNVEV (reference sequence). Trimming cost V 5 bases and J 8 bases, with 21 bases left between them. CDR3 length: 16 amino acids. The CDR3 bases are TGTGCCAGCAGTAGATTGTCGGCGGAGGGAACCGAAAAACTGTTTTTT. Its protein is CASSRLSAEGTEKLFF. The full variable domain, with the rest looked up from reference TRBV27 and TRBJ1-4, is EAQVTQNPRYLITVTGKKLTVTCSQNMNHEYMSWYRQDPGLGLRQIYYSMNVEVTDKGDVPEGYKVSRKEKRNFPLILESPSPNQTSLYFCASSRLSAEGTEKLFFGSGTQLSVL.

The chain couples TRBV29-1 to TRBJ2-3; no clear D gene. V lost 8 bases and J lost 6, with 9 bases in between. The CDR3 sequence is 10 residues long. Germline CDR1 is SQVTM and CDR2 is ANQGSEA. CDR3 in amino acids: CSTEKDTQYF. CDR3 coding DNA: TGCAGCACTGAAAAGGATACGCAGTATTTT.

The V and J genes are TRBV28 and TRBJ2-1; 9 nucleotides match TRBD2. Germline trimming cut 8 bases from V and 3 bases from J; bases unmatched to any gene: 5. The CDR3 extends over 14 amino acids. Germline V gene data show CDR1 as MDHEN and CDR2 as SYDVKM. The DNA for the CDR3 is TGTGCCAGCGGCGGGAGGGGATACTACAATGAGCAGTTCTTC. Residues: CASGGRGYYNEQFF.

The V gene is TRBV4-1, the J gene TRBJ2-1; 7 bases are shared with TRBD1. Germline V lookup: CDR1 MGHRA, CDR2 YSYEKL. The CDR3 runs to 14 residues. V dropped 4 bases and J dropped 2; count of bases not matched to a gene: 2. The CDR3 DNA follows: TGCGCCAGCAGCCCCGGACAGGCCTACAATGAGCAGTTCTTC. It specifies CASSPGQAYNEQFF.

The rearrangement links TRBV4-3 to TRBJ1-4, with TRBD1 identical over 7 bases. Germline CDR1 is LGHNA and CDR2 is YSLEER. The CDR3 spans 17 residues. The ends lost 1 base at V and 3 bases at J; junction bases unmatched: 8. This CDR3 reads CASSQVKGAGPNEKLFF. The CDR3 DNA sequence: TGCGCCAGCAGCCAAGTAAAGGGGGCTGGTCCTAATGAAAAACTGTTTTTT.